This T cell receptor (beta chain) was found in a study of cytomegalovirus exposure and HLA in healthy donors. At the level of the study: Unique TCRs from HLA-typed donors, 70 million to 85 million of them, were held in an early data release.

A note on this clone: Antigen unknown.

Germline-derived CDR1 and CDR2 are SNHLY and FYNNEI. CDR3 length: 14 amino acids. The study ran its PCR with 60 Vbeta and 13 Jbeta primers. Profiled with immunoSEQ multiplex PCR; TCRdb holds only in-frame clones, not every one. The sample carries about 120,000 clones, roughly 87% recorded once. Broader study findings: Reports indicate that TCR beta sequences accurately predicted the HLA-A and HLA-B alleles of most subjects. Researchers reported in a later analysis that common viral pathogens appeared linked to several top clusters.

This clonotype was sampled from a woman in her late teens or twenties in good health and CMV-seronegative. The rearrangement links TRBV2 to TRBJ2-5; TRBD1 agrees at 9 bases. Gene TRBJ2-7 matches the end of the DNA better, so the J call may be wrong. What was sequenced was PBMCs. CDR3 in DNA: TGTGCCAGCAGTGAAGGACAGGGGGGCCACGAGCAGTACTTC. It translates to CASSEGQGGHEQYF.